This T cell receptor beta chain was recorded in a study of cytomegalovirus exposure and HLA in healthy donors. The PCR contained 60 Vbeta and 13 Jbeta primers. Here immunoSEQ multiplex PCR was the method, and the copy in TCRdb shows in-frame clones only, minus some. In the table there are about 150,000 clones, more than 75% of which are singletons. The count of this clone is one. Its target is not known. The CDR3 has 17 amino acids. Germline CDR1 SGHRS, CDR2 YFSETQ. V shed 0 bases and J 4 bases; nucleotides not matched to a gene: 6. These donors, healthy bone marrow donors, were studied. Whole-study findings and limits: Prior analysis indicated that the majority of TCR beta V segments exhibited productivity approximately 90% or approximately 30% of the time. TCR beta chain V- and J-gene trimming was linked, in a later analysis, to a missense variant in DCLRE1C.

This receptor was obtained from a human donor in good health. The chain combines TRBV5-1 with TRBJ2-1, with TRBD2 identical over 11 bases. The sequenced material came from PBMCs. DNA of the CDR3: TGCGCCAGCAGCTTGGCTATCGTAGCGGGAGGGTACAATGAGCAGTTCTTC. Its translation: CASSLAIVAGGYNEQFF.